A selection of T cell receptor beta chains follows, all from one sample in a study of T cells in Graves' hyperthyroidism and ophthalmopathy. TCRdb reanalysed the multiplex PCR reads using MiXCR and keeps one entry per CDR3 protein. Here the sample spans about 59,000 distinct CDR3 sequences, about 50% being singletons. Sequencing was carried out using blood. The source is a woman aged 60-75 years with Graves' ophthalmopathy. CDR3s include the opening cysteine and the closing phenylalanine or tryptophan. Each record gives: V gene, clone size, J gene, CDR3 protein. Size values are once, few and many counts, or a class for expanded clones, and some rows have none.

TRBV5-1	.	TRBJ1-5	CASSRGMVGQPQHF
TRBV3-1	many	TRBJ1-2	CASSQTLDGYTF
TRBV19	.	TRBJ2-1	CASSSGTSGRVGSYNEQFF
TRBV19	.	TRBJ1-3	CASSIRQSGNTIYF
TRBV20-1	.	TRBJ1-1	CNAGEQGGNTEAFF
TRBV19	many	TRBJ1-4	CASTAGGGIEKLFF
TRBV10-3	.	TRBJ1-4	CATSVGQGHEKLFF
TRBV9	.	TRBJ2-2	CASSVMQFGELVF
TRBV2	many	TRBJ2-7	CASSGTSGRAGEQYF
TRBV2	.	TRBJ2-7	CASTGARITYEQYF
TRBV3-1	many	TRBJ2-7	CASSQRTGLFYEQYF
TRBV20-1	once	TRBJ2-5	CSARDRETQYF
TRBV7-6	.	TRBJ2-7	CASSSRDISYEQYF
TRBV7-6	.	TRBJ2-7	CASSPGTAGFISEQYF
TRBV4-2	many	TRBJ1-6	CASSLRSGNNSPLHF
TRBV28	many	TRBJ1-2	CASSFGGDGYTF
TRBV6-9	.	TRBJ1-2	CASSYSTQGSYTF
TRBV5-1	.	TRBJ2-3	CASSPYTSGRAGTQYF
TRBV4-2	many	TRBJ1-5	CASSQDRQSNQPQHF
TRBV19	.	TRBJ2-3	CASSIVYPGDTQYF
TRBV11-2	.	TRBJ1-4	CASSHSTGMNEKLFF
TRBV7-3	many	TRBJ2-7	CASTGFPAYEQYF
TRBV20-1	many	TRBJ2-7	CSASSLAGAMYEQYF
TRBV6-5	.	TRBJ2-7	CASSSLASDMDEQYF
TRBV7-9	many	TRBJ2-7	CASSPSGGFYEQYF
TRBV25-1	few	TRBJ2-1	CASHRGDEQFF
TRBV5-1	.	TRBJ1-2	CASGSQGLEGYAF
TRBV24-1	.	TRBJ2-5	CATSDSDPLAGGPLGETQYF
TRBV9	many	TRBJ2-7	CASSVGQGEGYEQYF
TRBV10-3	many	TRBJ2-3	CAISRTSRRYTDTQYF
TRBV11-2	many	TRBJ2-7	CASSLDVEYEQYF
TRBV3-1	.	TRBJ1-4	CARSTGTGSEKLFF
TRBV7-3	.	TRBJ2-7	CAGKGPKTPYILEREVGEQYF
TRBV20-1	.	TRBJ2-7	CSASDRTGSSYEQYF
TRBV3-1	many	TRBJ1-6	CASSQVSASPLHF
TRBV6-6	many	TRBJ2-3	CASSYRGGTGADTQYF
TRBV19	.	TRBJ2-3	CASSTRDRSTDTQYF
TRBV20-1	many	TRBJ1-6	CSARDQGNHVVSPLHF
TRBV19	many	TRBJ2-1	CASSNGGGLGNEQFF
TRBV27	many	TRBJ2-5	CASSLSGRTIGGTQYF
TRBV7-8	once	TRBJ1-1	CASSFYRQGVTEAFF
TRBV2	.	TRBJ2-1	CAGKRREYNEQFF